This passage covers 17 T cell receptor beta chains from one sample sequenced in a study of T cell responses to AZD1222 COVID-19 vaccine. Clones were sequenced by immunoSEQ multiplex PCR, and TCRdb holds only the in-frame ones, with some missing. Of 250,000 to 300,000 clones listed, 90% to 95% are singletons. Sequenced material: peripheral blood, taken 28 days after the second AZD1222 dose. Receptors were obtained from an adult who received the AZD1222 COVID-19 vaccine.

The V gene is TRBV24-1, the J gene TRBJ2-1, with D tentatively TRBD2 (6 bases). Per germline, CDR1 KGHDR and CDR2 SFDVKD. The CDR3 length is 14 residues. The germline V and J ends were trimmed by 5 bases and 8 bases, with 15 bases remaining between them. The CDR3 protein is CATSGAGSFYEQFF. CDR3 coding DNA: TGTGCCACCAGTGGGGCGGGGAGCTTCTATGAGCAGTTCTTC.

CDR3 sequence reads: CASSVAQGPNTEAFF. In DNA, the CDR3 is TGTGCCAGCAGCGTAGCCCAGGGACCGAACACTGAAGCTTTCTTT. This chain connects TRBV9 to TRBJ1-1; D is possibly TRBD1 (5 bases). The CDR3 runs 15 residues. V shed 0 bases and J shed 1 base, with 10 bases lying between them. Germline CDR1 SGDLS, CDR2 YYNGEE.

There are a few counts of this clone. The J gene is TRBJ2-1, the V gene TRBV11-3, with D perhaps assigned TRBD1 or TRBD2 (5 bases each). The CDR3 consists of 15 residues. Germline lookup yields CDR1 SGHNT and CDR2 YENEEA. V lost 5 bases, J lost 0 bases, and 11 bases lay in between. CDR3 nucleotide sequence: TGTGCCAGCAGCCGGGACCATAGCTCCTACAATGAGCAGTTCTTC. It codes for CASSRDHSSYNEQFF.

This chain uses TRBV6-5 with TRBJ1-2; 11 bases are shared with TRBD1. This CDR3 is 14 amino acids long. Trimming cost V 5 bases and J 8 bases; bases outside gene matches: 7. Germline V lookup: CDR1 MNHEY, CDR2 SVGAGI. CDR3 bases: TGTGCCAGCAGTACCGGGACAGGGGGAGGAGGCTACACCTTC. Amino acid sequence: CASSTGTGGGGYTF.

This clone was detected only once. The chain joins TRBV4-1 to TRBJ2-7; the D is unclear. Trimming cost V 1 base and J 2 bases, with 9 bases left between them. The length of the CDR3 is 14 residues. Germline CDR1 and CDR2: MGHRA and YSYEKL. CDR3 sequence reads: CASSQADGAYEQYF. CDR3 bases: TGCGCCAGCAGCCAAGCAGACGGAGCCTACGAGCAGTACTTC.

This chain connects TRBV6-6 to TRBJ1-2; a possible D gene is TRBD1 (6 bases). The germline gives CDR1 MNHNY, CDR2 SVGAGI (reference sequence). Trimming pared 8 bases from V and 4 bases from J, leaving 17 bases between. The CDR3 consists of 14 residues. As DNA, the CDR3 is TGTGCCAGCGGCCCAGACAGGAGCGCCTATGGCTACACCTTC. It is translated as CASGPDRSAYGYTF.

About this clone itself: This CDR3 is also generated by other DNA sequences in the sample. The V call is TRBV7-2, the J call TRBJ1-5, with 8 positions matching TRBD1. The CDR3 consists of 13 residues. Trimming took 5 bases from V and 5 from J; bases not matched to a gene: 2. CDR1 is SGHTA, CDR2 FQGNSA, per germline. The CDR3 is CASSPGGDQPQHF. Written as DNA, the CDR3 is TGTGCCAGCAGCCCAGGGGGCGATCAGCCCCAGCATTTT.

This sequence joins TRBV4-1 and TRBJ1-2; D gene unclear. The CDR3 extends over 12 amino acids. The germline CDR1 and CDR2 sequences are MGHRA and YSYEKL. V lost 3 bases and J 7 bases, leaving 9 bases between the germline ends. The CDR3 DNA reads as TGCGCCAGCAGCCACAGCCGGGCTGGCTACACCTTC. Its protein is CASSHSRAGYTF.

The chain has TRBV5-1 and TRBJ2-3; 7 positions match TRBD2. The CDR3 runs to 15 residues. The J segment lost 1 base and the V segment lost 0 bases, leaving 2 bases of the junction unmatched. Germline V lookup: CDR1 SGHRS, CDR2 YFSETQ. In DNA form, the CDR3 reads TGCGCCAGCAGCTTGGACGGGAGGCGCACAGATACGCAGTATTTT. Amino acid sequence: CASSLDGRRTDTQYF.

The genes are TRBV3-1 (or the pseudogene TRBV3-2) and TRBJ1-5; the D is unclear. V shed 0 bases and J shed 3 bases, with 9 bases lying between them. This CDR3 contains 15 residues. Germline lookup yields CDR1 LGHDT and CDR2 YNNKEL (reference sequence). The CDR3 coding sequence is TGTGCCAGCAGCCAAGATGGTGTTCCCAATCAGCCCCAGCATTTT. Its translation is CASSQDGVPNQPQHF.

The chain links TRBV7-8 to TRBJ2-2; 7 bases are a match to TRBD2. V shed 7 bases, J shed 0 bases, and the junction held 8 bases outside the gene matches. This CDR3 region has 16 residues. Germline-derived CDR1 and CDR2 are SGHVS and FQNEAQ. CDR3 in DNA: TGTGCCAGCACCCTCGGGGGGAAAACGAACACCGGGGAGCTGTTTTTT. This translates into CASTLGGKTNTGELFF. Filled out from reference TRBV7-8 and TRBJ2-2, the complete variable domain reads GAGVSQSPRYKVAKRGQDVALRCDPISGHVSLFWYQQALGQGPEFLTYFQNEAQLDKSGLPSDRFFAERPEGSVSTLKIQRTQQEDSAVYLCASTLGGKTNTGELFFGEGSRLTVL.

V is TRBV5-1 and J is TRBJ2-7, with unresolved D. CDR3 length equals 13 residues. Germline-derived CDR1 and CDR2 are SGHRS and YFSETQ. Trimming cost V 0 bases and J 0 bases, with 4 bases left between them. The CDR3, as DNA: TGCGCCAGCAGCTTGGGCAGCTCCTACGAGCAGTACTTC. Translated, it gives CASSLGSSYEQYF.

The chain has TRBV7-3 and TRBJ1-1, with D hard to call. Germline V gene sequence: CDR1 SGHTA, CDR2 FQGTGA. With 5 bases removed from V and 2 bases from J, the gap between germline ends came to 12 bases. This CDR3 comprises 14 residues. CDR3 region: CASSRGSGNTEAFF. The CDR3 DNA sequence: TGTGCCAGCAGCCGAGGGAGCGGCAACACTGAAGCTTTCTTT.

CDR3 DNA sequence: TGTGCCAGTAGTACCCTAACAGGTTTCCAAGAGACCCAGTACTTC. Its translation: CASSTLTGFQETQYF. This chain uses TRBV19 with TRBJ2-5, with TRBD1 as a possible D gene (5 bases). CDR3 size: 15 residues. The germline V and J ends were trimmed by 4 bases and 1 base, with 13 bases remaining between them. Germline V gene sequence: CDR1 LNHDA, CDR2 SQIVND (reference sequence).

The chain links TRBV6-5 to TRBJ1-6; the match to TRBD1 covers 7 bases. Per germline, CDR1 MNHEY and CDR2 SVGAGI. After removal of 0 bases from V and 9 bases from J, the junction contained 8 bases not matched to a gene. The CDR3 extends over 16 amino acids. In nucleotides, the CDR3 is TGTGCCAGCAGTTACTCGAGACAGGGAGGCAGTTCACCCCTCCACTTT. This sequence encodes CASSYSRQGGSSPLHF.

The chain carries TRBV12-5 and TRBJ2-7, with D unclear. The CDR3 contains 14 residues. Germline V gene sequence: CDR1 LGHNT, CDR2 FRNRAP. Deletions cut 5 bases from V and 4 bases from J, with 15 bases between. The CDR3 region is CASGPCQVHYEQYF. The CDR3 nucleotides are TGTGCTAGTGGTCCGTGCCAAGTCCATTACGAGCAGTACTTC.

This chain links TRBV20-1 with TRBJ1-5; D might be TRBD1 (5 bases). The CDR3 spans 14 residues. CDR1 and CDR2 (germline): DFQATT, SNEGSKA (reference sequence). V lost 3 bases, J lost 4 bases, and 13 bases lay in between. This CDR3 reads CSASPTRDNQPQHF. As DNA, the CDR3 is TGCAGTGCTAGTCCTACCAGGGATAATCAGCCCCAGCATTTT.